These 24 T cell receptor beta chains were sequenced from one sample in a study of T cell repertoires in cytomegalovirus infection. TCRdb processed the reads anew with MiXCR; each CDR3 protein has one entry. The table includes roughly 310,000 distinct CDR3 sequences, roughly 28% detected once. Their antigen targets remain unknown. The material was cultured PBMCs, obtained from culture after CMV antigen stimulation. Source of these receptors: a human donor in good health (CMV status not recorded). Some clones in this sample may be carry-over from other donors' samples.

The J gene is TRBJ2-3, the V gene TRBV19, with 14 bases aligning to TRBD2. The J segment lost 5 bases and the V segment lost 3 bases, leaving 4 bases of the junction unmatched. Germline V lookup: CDR1 LNHDA, CDR2 SQIVND (reference sequence). This CDR3 contains 16 residues. CDR3: CASSMGLAGVIDTQYF. In DNA, the CDR3 is TGTGCCAGTAGTATGGGACTAGCGGGAGTTATAGATACGCAGTATTTT.

This clonotype showed up many times. The chain recombines TRBV7-2 with TRBJ2-7; D is undetermined. This CDR3 has 13 residues. Trimming shortened V by 5 bases and J by 7 bases, and 15 bases separated the two germline ends. Germline loops: CDR1 SGHTA, CDR2 FQGNSA. CDR3 loop: CASSPARPREQYF. DNA for the CDR3: TGTGCCAGCAGCCCCGCTCGCCCCCGGGAGCAGTACTTC.

The rearrangement joins TRBV18 to TRBJ1-1; no clear D gene. Germline loops: CDR1 KGHSH, CDR2 LQKENI. Trimming stripped 3 bases from V and 5 bases from J, with 13 bases between. The CDR3 length is 14 residues. The CDR3 region is CASSPAPAGTEAFF. The CDR3 DNA reads TGTGCCAGCTCACCCGCACCGGCAGGAACTGAAGCTTTCTTT.

J is TRBJ1-2 and V is TRBV7-8; D not resolved. Germline CDR1 is SGHVS and CDR2 is FQNEAQ. The CDR3 runs 15 residues. Trimming cost V 1 base and J 2 bases, with 11 bases left between them. The CDR3 reads CASSLGDGTNYGYTF. For the CDR3, the DNA is TGTGCCAGCAGCTTAGGAGACGGAACAAACTATGGCTACACCTTC.

This clonotype has only a few counts. The chain employs TRBV7-2 and TRBJ1-6; D not certain. Trimming pared 11 bases from V and 1 base from J, leaving 12 bases between. This CDR3 spans 14 amino acids. Germline values: CDR1 SGHTA, CDR2 FQGNSA. The CDR3 loop is CAARSGSYNSPLHF. As DNA, the CDR3 is TGTGCCGCGAGATCGGGATCCTATAATTCACCCCTCCACTTT.

The chain has TRBV6-5 and TRBJ2-1, with D perhaps assigned TRBD1 or TRBD2 (6 bases each). The germline gives CDR1 MNHEY, CDR2 SVGAGI. Trimming left V 5 bases short and J 4 bases short, with 18 bases between. The CDR3 has 16 residues. CDR3 coding DNA: TGTGCCAGCAGTCGATCTGCTAGGGGGGCATACAATGAGCAGTTCTTC. Its translation is CASSRSARGAYNEQFF.

The rearrangement joins TRBV27 to TRBJ2-2, with TRBD1 matching 8 bases. The CDR3 runs to 17 residues. The germline V gene has CDR1 MNHEY and CDR2 SMNVEV (reference sequence). The J segment lost 8 bases and the V segment lost 5 bases, leaving 16 bases of the junction unmatched. The CDR3 spells CASSVRQGYEQGGELFF. The CDR3 nucleotides read TGTGCCAGCAGTGTCCGACAGGGGTATGAACAAGGAGGGGAGCTGTTTTTT.

In this sample, this clonotype turned up a few times. The chain uses TRBV13 and TRBJ2-3; no reliable D call. Germline assignment: CDR1 PRHDT and CDR2 FYEKMQ (reference sequence). CDR3 length: 16 amino acids. V dropped 2 bases and J dropped 4 bases, with 16 bases sitting between them. The CDR3 reads CASSLRPILGPDTQYF. CDR3 in DNA: TGTGCCAGCAGCTTAAGGCCAATCTTAGGGCCAGATACGCAGTATTTT.

This clonotype occurred a few times. The V and J genes are TRBV28 and TRBJ2-2; D may be TRBD2 (5 bases). The V and J ends lost 9 bases and 1 base respectively, with 15 bases between them. This CDR3 spans 15 amino acids. CDR1 MDHEN and CDR2 SYDVKM come from the germline V gene. CDR3 DNA: TGTGCCAGTACCCTCCTTAGCGAGAACACCGGGGAGCTGTTTTTT. Protein: CASTLLSENTGELFF.

The genes are TRBV12-3 or TRBV12-4 and TRBJ1-5; 7 nucleotides line up with TRBD1. This CDR3 has 18 amino acids. Trimming at V came to 6 bases and at J to 1 base, leaving 15 bases not matched to a gene. CDR3 sequence: CASSSTSGQQDSNQPQHF. CDR3 nucleotide sequence: TGTGCCAGCAGCTCAACCTCGGGACAGCAAGACAGCAATCAGCCCCAGCATTTT.

This clonotype has more than one count but fewer than ten. The rearrangement joins TRBV6-2 or TRBV6-3 to TRBJ1-2; D is unresolved. The length of the CDR3 is 14 residues. CDR1 MNHEY and CDR2 SVGEGT come from the germline V gene. V lost 4 bases and J 4 bases, leaving 13 bases between the germline ends. The CDR3 nucleotides read TGTGCCAGCAGTTCGGAGGGCTATTTCTATGGCTACACCTTC. It translates to CASSSEGYFYGYTF.

The chain links TRBV12-3 or TRBV12-4 to TRBJ2-1; 15 nucleotides line up with TRBD2. V trimming: 5 bases; J trimming: 7 bases; junction bases outside the gene matches: 6. The CDR3 consists of 16 residues. CDR3 protein: CASSRTSGRGRNEQFF. The CDR3 nucleotides are TGTGCCAGCAGTCGGACTAGCGGGAGGGGGAGGAATGAGCAGTTCTTC.

This clonotype has only a few counts. V and J are TRBV18 and TRBJ2-7; 8 nucleotides agree with TRBD1. The CDR3 runs 17 residues. Germline CDR1 KGHSH, CDR2 LQKENI. V was clipped by 3 bases and J by 1 base; unmatched bases: 11. CDR3 in amino acids: CASSPLPPGQVSYEQYF. DNA for the CDR3: TGTGCCAGCTCACCCCTGCCCCCGGGACAGGTTTCCTACGAGCAGTACTTC.

In its sample, this clonotype was seen a few times. This chain uses TRBV4-1 with TRBJ1-3, with no clear D. V gave up 4 bases and J gave up 3 bases, with 7 bases separating them. The CDR3 totals 13 residues. Germline CDR1 reads MGHRA; CDR2 reads YSYEKL. CDR3 nucleotides: TGCGCCAGCAGCCTAGCCCTTGGAAACACCATATATTTT. This translates into CASSLALGNTIYF.

This chain joins TRBV20-1 and TRBJ2-1; D might be TRBD1 (6 bases). CDR1 and CDR2 from the germline V gene are DFQATT and SNEGSKA (reference sequence). The CDR3 is made up of 12 amino acids. V gave up 5 bases and J gave up 5 bases, with 10 bases separating them. The CDR3 sequence: CSAADSDNEQFF. The CDR3 DNA sequence: TGCAGTGCTGCGGACAGCGACAATGAGCAGTTCTTC.

In its sample, this clonotype was seen a few times. This chain links TRBV29-1 with TRBJ1-1; 9 bases line up with TRBD1. V lost 7 bases and J lost 5; bases outside the gene matches: 5. The germline CDR1 and CDR2 sequences are SQVTM and ANQGSEA. The CDR3 totals 12 residues. The CDR3 loop reads CSGGQGTTEAFF. The CDR3 DNA reads TGCAGCGGTGGACAGGGGACGACTGAAGCTTTCTTT.

The rearrangement joins TRBV15 to TRBJ2-7, with TRBD1 matching 10 bases. The junction had 1 base not matched to a gene; V was cut back by 0 bases and J by 2 bases. Germline V gives CDR1 LNHNV, CDR2 YYDKDF (reference sequence). The CDR3 extends over 15 amino acids. The CDR3 region is CATSRETGGPYEQYF. In nucleotides, the CDR3 is TGTGCCACCAGCAGAGAGACAGGGGGCCCCTACGAGCAGTACTTC.

The chain has TRBV7-9 and TRBJ1-1; the match to TRBD1 covers 9 bases. CDR3 length: 12 amino acids. The V gene's germline CDR1 is SEHNR and CDR2 FQNEAQ (reference sequence). The V and J ends lost 1 base and 10 bases, in that order; junction bases with no gene match: 1. As DNA, the CDR3 is TGTGCCAGCAGCTTAGAGGGACAGGGAGCTTTCTTT. It yields the protein CASSLEGQGAFF.

The chain is built from TRBV2 and TRBJ1-5; 8 bases are shared with TRBD1. Germline CDR1 is SNHLY and CDR2 is FYNNEI. The CDR3 runs 16 residues. V shed 2 bases, J shed 3 bases, and the junction held 6 bases outside the gene matches. The chain's CDR3 is CASSESGGAINQPQHF. The CDR3 region has the DNA TGTGCCAGCAGTGAATCAGGGGGCGCGATCAATCAGCCCCAGCATTTT.

This clonotype was counted a single time. The chain combines TRBV7-3 with TRBJ2-1; 10 positions agree with TRBD2. Per the germline V gene, CDR1 is SGHTA and CDR2 is FQGTGA. V lost 4 bases to trimming and J lost 5 bases; unmatched junction nucleotides: 8. CDR3 length: 16 amino acids. For the CDR3, the DNA is TGTGCCAGCAGCTCAATGGGGCTAGCGGGAGACAATGAGCAGTTCTTC. Its translation: CASSSMGLAGDNEQFF.

This chain connects TRBV6-2 or TRBV6-3 to TRBJ2-1, with TRBD1 as a possible D gene (6 bases). Germline V gene lookup returns CDR1 MNHEY and CDR2 SVGEGT. Trimming pared 3 bases from V and 8 bases from J, leaving 8 bases between. This CDR3 comprises 12 residues. The CDR3 DNA is TGTGCCAGCAGTTATACAGGGTATGAGCAGTTCTTC. Protein: CASSYTGYEQFF.

Ten or more counts support this clonotype. The J gene is TRBJ2-1, the V gene TRBV12-3 or TRBV12-4; no clear D gene. Trimming stripped 5 bases from V and 8 bases from J, with 13 bases between. The length of the CDR3 is 13 residues. The CDR3 DNA is TGTGCCAGCAGTCGAAACCGTTGGGATGAGCAGTTCTTC. Its protein product is CASSRNRWDEQFF.

This chain links TRBV19 with TRBJ1-3; 9 bases agree with TRBD1. Losses at the gene ends were 6 bases for V and 7 bases for J; bases not matched to a gene: 7. The CDR3 totals 14 residues. CDR1 and CDR2 from the germline V gene are LNHDA and SQIVND (reference sequence). CDR3 region: CASRPGQGTNTIYF. In DNA form, the CDR3 reads TGTGCCAGTAGACCGGGACAGGGAACGAACACCATATATTTT.

This clonotype came up many times. The chain carries TRBV7-9 and TRBJ2-7, with D perhaps matching TRBD1 (6 bases). The V gene's germline CDR1 is SEHNR and CDR2 FQNEAQ (reference sequence). This CDR3 is built from 12 residues. Between the trimmed V and J ends, which lost 6 bases and 7 bases, there was a span of 13 bases. DNA of the CDR3: TGTGCCAGCAGGCTTCGTGACAGGGAGCAGTACTTC. This codes for CASRLRDREQYF.